What follows is one TCR beta chain and its context. Its antigen is undetermined. Exclusion applied to patients with autoimmune disease history or systemic immunosuppression. These data originate in a study of OX40 agonist ivuxolimab in advanced cancers. The wider study: A male proportion of under 90% was recorded, with mean age approximately 56 years and range roughly 23 to 79. Study-wide results and caveats: CD8+ T cells showed, on average, more clonal expansion than CD4+ cells.

Data came from immunoSEQ multiplex PCR; TCRdb stores just in-frame clones and leaves some out. The table includes some 74,000 clones, approximately 85% detected once. The receptor's source is an adult with an advanced solid tumor such as melanoma, head and neck, liver or kidney cancer. The source material was CD4+ or CD8+ T cells sorted from blood, sampled in a trial of the OX40 agonist ivuxolimab.

The CDR3 is CASSSEEGTNEKLFF. DNA for the CDR3: TGTGCCAGCAGCTCAGAGGAAGGGACTAATGAAAAACTGTTTTTT. V usage is TRBV6-5 and J usage is TRBJ1-4; no clear D. The CDR3 has 15 residues. Germline V gene lookup returns CDR1 MNHEY and CDR2 SVGAGI. V lost 6 bases to trimming and J lost 2 bases, with 13 bases between them.